Each of the 26 T cell receptor beta chains below was sequenced from the same sample in a study of CD8 T cells in ankylosing spondylitis. TCRdb independently ran MiXCR on the 5' RACE reads; one entry per CDR3 protein. The sample includes 240,000 or so distinct CDR3 sequences, approximately 11% of them seen just once. Sequencing input: blood, either unsorted or a sorted T cell fraction (not recorded which). These receptors were obtained from a male donor with ankylosing spondylitis or in good health (not recorded which).

This clonotype has ten or more counts. The chain employs TRBV2 and TRBJ2-3; 10 bases line up with TRBD2. This CDR3 contains 14 residues. Germline lookup yields CDR1 SNHLY and CDR2 FYNNEI. The J segment lost 5 bases and the V segment lost 6 bases, leaving 5 bases of the junction unmatched. CDR3 region: CASSSGTSVDTQYF. CDR3 sequence (DNA): TGTGCCAGCAGCTCAGGGACTAGCGTAGATACGCAGTATTTT.

This clonotype was seen at least ten times. This chain connects TRBV20-1 to TRBJ2-2, with 10 bases identical to TRBD2. CDR1 and CDR2 from the germline V gene are DFQATT and SNEGSKA (reference sequence). J was trimmed by 4 bases and V by 1 base; bases with no gene match: 6. This CDR3 contains 16 residues. CDR3 protein: CSARVPGLAFTGELFF. Written as DNA, the CDR3 is TGCAGTGCTAGAGTACCGGGACTAGCGTTCACCGGGGAGCTGTTTTTT.

This clonotype was detected only a few times. The chain combines TRBV29-1 with TRBJ2-2; possible D gene TRBD2, 5 bases. The ends were cut back, 2 bases at V and 1 base at J, with 11 bases in the middle. The length of the CDR3 is 15 residues. The germline V gene has CDR1 SQVTM and CDR2 ANQGSEA. Here the CDR3 reads CSVESARENTGELFF. The CDR3 DNA sequence: TGCAGCGTTGAAAGCGCCCGGGAGAACACCGGGGAGCTGTTTTTT.

This clonotype was seen at least ten times. V is TRBV5-1 and J is TRBJ2-7; TRBD1 aligns across 7 bases. Looked up from germline, CDR1 is SGHRS and CDR2 is YFSETQ. This CDR3 spans 15 amino acids. V shed 6 bases, J shed 2 bases, and the junction held 11 bases outside the gene matches. The CDR3 DNA follows: TGCGCCAGCACCCCCTCCCCGGGACAGACCTACGAGCAGTACTTC. As protein: CASTPSPGQTYEQYF.

The chain carries TRBV20-1 and TRBJ2-7, with 11 nucleotides matching TRBD2. V trimming: 6 bases; J trimming: 4 bases; junction bases outside the gene matches: 11. Germline V gene data show CDR1 as DFQATT and CDR2 as SNEGSKA (reference sequence). The CDR3 is 15 amino acids. CDR3 bases: TGCAGTGCCAAAGGTCCGGGACTAGCGGAGTACGAGCAGTACTTC. Translated: CSAKGPGLAEYEQYF.

This clonotype came up many times. The chain combines TRBV4-2 with TRBJ2-1; 11 bases fit TRBD2. Germline assignment: CDR1 LGHNA and CDR2 YNFKEQ. The V and J ends lost 4 bases and 9 bases, in that order; junction bases with no gene match: 11. This CDR3 is built from 16 residues. The CDR3 protein is CASSPSTSGSPFEQFF. Written as DNA, the CDR3 is TGTGCCAGCAGCCCCTCAACTAGCGGGAGTCCATTTGAGCAGTTCTTC.

The chain employs TRBV7-9 and TRBJ1-2, with D possibly being TRBD1 (5 bases). Germline lookup yields CDR1 SEHNR and CDR2 FQNEAQ (reference sequence). With 1 base removed from V and 4 bases from J, the gap between germline ends came to 7 bases. The CDR3 totals 13 residues. The CDR3 loop is CASSLGTSYGYTF. The DNA for the CDR3 is TGTGCCAGCAGCTTAGGGACAAGCTATGGCTACACCTTC.

This clonotype has more than one count but fewer than ten. The chain employs TRBV5-6 and TRBJ2-1, with D possibly matching TRBD2 (5 bases). V gave up 2 bases and J gave up 6 bases, with 9 bases separating them. The CDR3 is 13 residues long. From germline, CDR1 is SGHDT and CDR2 YYEEEE. DNA of the CDR3: TGTGCCAGCAGCTTCGGGGTCGGCAATGAGCAGTTCTTC. It specifies CASSFGVGNEQFF.

This clonotype was seen repeatedly, ten times or more. V gene TRBV7-9 combines with J gene TRBJ2-1; D remains ambiguous. Germline CDR1 reads SEHNR; CDR2 reads FQNEAQ (reference sequence). The V end was cut by 3 bases, the J end by 6 bases, with 9 bases between. There are 13 residues in the CDR3. CDR3 sequence (DNA): TGTGCCAGCAGCTTTAGTAGGACCAATGAGCAGTTCTTC. Its translation: CASSFSRTNEQFF. The variable domain in full, completed from reference TRBV7-9 and TRBJ2-1, reads DTGVSQNPRHKITKRGQNVTFRCDPISEHNRLYWYRQTLGQGPEFLTYFQNEAQLEKSRLLSDRFSAERPKGSFSTLEIQRTEQGDSAMYLCASSFSRTNEQFFGPGTRLTVL.

This clonotype has just a few counts. CDR3 DNA sequence: TGTGCCAGCAGACGACAGGGAAAAGGACCCTACGAGCAGTACTTC. Translated: CASRRQGKGPYEQYF. The chain combines TRBV7-9 with TRBJ2-7, with TRBD1 matching 7 bases. The length of the CDR3 is 15 residues. The V gene end was trimmed by 6 bases and the J gene end by 2 bases; junction bases not matched to a gene: 10. Looked up from germline, CDR1 is SEHNR and CDR2 is FQNEAQ (reference sequence).

Many counts were recorded for this clonotype. The rearrangement links TRBV5-1 to TRBJ2-7; no reliable D call. The CDR3 sequence is 14 residues long. Trimming cost V 0 bases and J 0 bases, with 7 bases left between them. Germline values: CDR1 SGHRS, CDR2 YFSETQ. The CDR3 is CASSLVFDSYEQYF. The CDR3 nucleotides are TGCGCCAGCAGCTTGGTTTTCGACTCCTACGAGCAGTACTTC.

Many counts were recorded for this clonotype. The CDR3 sequence is CSAGPAGGGADTQYF. The CDR3 DNA sequence: TGCAGTGCTGGCCCAGCAGGGGGGGGTGCGGATACGCAGTATTTT. The V gene is TRBV20-1, the J gene TRBJ2-3; D may match TRBD1 or TRBD2 (7 bases each). Germline CDR1 and CDR2: DFQATT and SNEGSKA (reference sequence). This CDR3 spans 15 amino acids. V lost 5 bases to trimming and J lost 6 bases, with 21 bases between them.

The rearrangement links TRBV11-2 to TRBJ1-2, with no clear D. This CDR3 spans 14 amino acids. V lost 6 bases, J lost 8 bases, and 19 bases lay in between. Germline loops: CDR1 SGHAT, CDR2 FQNNGV. The chain's CDR3 is CASRRFGRAQGYTF. CDR3 DNA: TGTGCCAGCAGGCGCTTCGGGCGGGCTCAGGGCTACACCTTC.

V usage is TRBV2 and J usage is TRBJ2-7, with a tentative D call TRBD2 (6 bases). The CDR3 has 16 residues. From germline, CDR1 is SNHLY and CDR2 FYNNEI. Trimming took 2 bases from V and 1 from J, leaving 15 bases between them. CDR3 in DNA: TGTGCCAGCAGTGAAAGGACGGGAGAGGGGTCCTACGAGCAGTACTTC. As protein: CASSERTGEGSYEQYF.

In its sample, this clonotype was seen many times. The chain carries TRBV29-1 and TRBJ1-2; no clear D gene. Trimming stripped 1 base from V and 5 bases from J, with 14 bases between. CDR3 length: 14 residues. In germline, CDR1 is SQVTM, CDR2 ANQGSEA. The CDR3: CSVEGGDKQYGYTF. The CDR3 DNA reads TGCAGCGTTGAAGGGGGAGACAAGCAGTATGGCTACACCTTC.

This clonotype came up many times. This rearrangement joins TRBV5-1 to TRBJ2-2; D possibly corresponds to TRBD2 (6 bases). CDR1 and CDR2 from the germline V gene are SGHRS and YFSETQ. This CDR3 region has 16 residues. Trimming left V 4 bases short and J 0 bases short, with 13 bases between. The CDR3 sequence is CASSTAEGPNTGELFF. The DNA for the CDR3 is TGCGCCAGCAGCACCGCGGAGGGGCCGAACACCGGGGAGCTGTTTTTT.

This clonotype was observed a handful of times. The chain has TRBV5-6 and TRBJ2-2; 8 bases align to TRBD1. The V and J ends lost 3 bases and 0 bases, in that order; junction bases with no gene match: 4. This CDR3 has 16 amino acids. Germline CDR1 SGHDT, CDR2 YYEEEE. CDR3 in amino acids: CASSSTGDTNTGELFF. The CDR3 nucleotides are TGTGCCAGCAGCTCGACAGGGGACACGAACACCGGGGAGCTGTTTTTT.

This clonotype was counted a few times. The CDR3 loop is CASSFDRGHYEQYF. CDR3 in DNA: TGTGCCAGCAGCTTTGATAGGGGGCACTACGAGCAGTACTTC. This rearrangement joins TRBV7-9 to TRBJ2-7; 7 nucleotides match TRBD1. The CDR3 is 14 amino acids. Germline assignment: CDR1 SEHNR and CDR2 FQNEAQ (reference sequence). V trimming: 3 bases; J trimming: 3 bases; junction bases outside the gene matches: 5.

The sample holds many counts of this clonotype. The chain employs TRBV5-1 and TRBJ2-1; D is unclear. V was trimmed by 4 bases and J by 1 base, leaving 15 bases between them. This CDR3 has 16 residues. Germline V CDR1 and CDR2: SGHRS, YFSETQ. The CDR3 sequence is CASSPASARSYNEQFF. The CDR3 DNA reads as TGCGCCAGCAGCCCCGCGTCGGCAAGGTCCTACAATGAGCAGTTCTTC.

This clonotype has at least ten counts. The rearrangement links TRBV3-1 to TRBJ2-3; D possibly uses TRBD1 or TRBD2 (5 bases each). The CDR3 sequence is 16 residues long. Per germline, CDR1 LGHDT and CDR2 YNNKEL (reference sequence). Trimming stripped 5 bases from V and 3 bases from J, with 18 bases between. The DNA for the CDR3 is TGTGCCAGCAGCTCTGGGACCAAAAGACATACAGATACGCAGTATTTT. The encoded protein is CASSSGTKRHTDTQYF.

This clonotype was detected only a few times. V usage is TRBV7-8 and J usage is TRBJ1-2, with a weak D call TRBD1 (5 bases). Germline V gives CDR1 SGHVS, CDR2 FQNEAQ. The length of the CDR3 is 15 residues. V lost 4 bases and J lost 2, with 14 bases in between. CDR3 DNA sequence: TGTGCCAGCAGCTCCCCTGCAGGGACCAACTATGGCTACACCTTC. As protein: CASSSPAGTNYGYTF.

This clonotype was detected ten times or more. The chain combines TRBV5-1 with TRBJ1-1; D is perhaps TRBD1 (5 bases). V was clipped by 0 bases and J by 4 bases, with 10 bases between them. The CDR3 is 14 residues long. The germline CDR1 and CDR2 sequences are SGHRS and YFSETQ. The CDR3 protein is CASSLERGGTEAFF. The CDR3 DNA reads as TGCGCCAGCAGCTTGGAGAGGGGAGGCACTGAAGCTTTCTTT.

V and J are TRBV18 and TRBJ2-1, with 8 bases lining up with TRBD2. Germline-derived CDR1 and CDR2 are KGHSH and LQKENI. Trimming at V came to 3 bases and at J to 8 bases, leaving 12 bases not matched to a gene. There are 16 residues in the CDR3. The CDR3 spells CASSPRTSPSTYEQFF. CDR3 coding DNA: TGTGCCAGCTCACCGCGGACTAGCCCCTCCACGTATGAGCAGTTCTTC.

This clonotype was seen many times. This chain uses TRBV9 with TRBJ2-1; D is possibly TRBD2 (6 bases). Deletions cut 1 base from V and 0 bases from J, with 11 bases between. Germline CDR1 reads SGDLS; CDR2 reads YYNGEE. The CDR3 covers 16 residues. CDR3 in DNA: TGTGCCAGCAGCGTATCGCGGGATCACTCCTACAATGAGCAGTTCTTC. Its translation is CASSVSRDHSYNEQFF.

This clonotype was observed many times. The chain uses TRBV20-1 and TRBJ2-2; 9 bases align to TRBD2. The CDR3 has 14 amino acids. The trim removed 3 bases at V and 4 bases at J, leaving 3 bases unmatched. Germline CDR1 DFQATT, CDR2 SNEGSKA (reference sequence). The CDR3: CSASSSGITGELFF. CDR3 DNA: TGCAGTGCTAGCTCTAGCGGGATCACCGGGGAGCTGTTTTTT.

The V and J genes are TRBV5-1 and TRBJ2-5; D possibly uses TRBD1 or TRBD2 (6 bases each). The germline gives CDR1 SGHRS, CDR2 YFSETQ. V was clipped by 0 bases and J by 2 bases, with 11 bases between them. CDR3 length: 15 residues. In nucleotides, the CDR3 is TGCGCCAGCAGCTTGGGAGAGGGGGGACAAGAGACCCAGTACTTC. Protein product: CASSLGEGGQETQYF.